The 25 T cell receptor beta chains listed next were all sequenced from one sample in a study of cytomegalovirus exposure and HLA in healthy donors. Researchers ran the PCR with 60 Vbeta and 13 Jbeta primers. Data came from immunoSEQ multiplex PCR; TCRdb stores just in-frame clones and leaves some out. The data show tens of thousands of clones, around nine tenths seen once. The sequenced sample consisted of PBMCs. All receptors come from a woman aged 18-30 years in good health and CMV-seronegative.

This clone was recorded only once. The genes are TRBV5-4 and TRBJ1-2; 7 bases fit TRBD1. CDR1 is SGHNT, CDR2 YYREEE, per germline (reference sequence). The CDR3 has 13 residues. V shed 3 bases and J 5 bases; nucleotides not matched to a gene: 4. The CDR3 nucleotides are TGTGCCAGCAGCTATGGGACAGAGTATGGCTACACCTTC. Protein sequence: CASSYGTEYGYTF. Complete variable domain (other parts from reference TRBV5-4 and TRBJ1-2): ETGVTQSPTHLIKTRGQQVTLRCSSQSGHNTVSWYQQALGQGPQFIFQYYREEENGRGNFPPRFSGLQFPNYSSELNVNALELDDSALYLCASSYGTEYGYTFGSGTRLTVV.

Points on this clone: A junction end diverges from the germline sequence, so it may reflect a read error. CDR3: CSSSPPGQGAGNTEAFF. The CDR3 DNA reads TGTTCCAGCAGCCCACCGGGACAGGGGGCCGGGAACACTGAAGCTTTCTTT. The chain combines TRBV7-9 with TRBJ1-1; 12 positions match TRBD1. This CDR3 is 17 amino acids long. CDR1 is SEHNR, CDR2 FQNEAQ, per germline (reference sequence).

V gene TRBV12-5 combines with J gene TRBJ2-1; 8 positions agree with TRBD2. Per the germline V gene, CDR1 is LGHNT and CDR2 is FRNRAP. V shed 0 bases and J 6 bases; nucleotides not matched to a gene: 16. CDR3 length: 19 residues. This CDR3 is CASGLVSGVRGGRTNEQFF. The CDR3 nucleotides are TGTGCTAGTGGTTTGGTCTCAGGGGTTCGGGGCGGGAGGACCAATGAGCAGTTCTTC.

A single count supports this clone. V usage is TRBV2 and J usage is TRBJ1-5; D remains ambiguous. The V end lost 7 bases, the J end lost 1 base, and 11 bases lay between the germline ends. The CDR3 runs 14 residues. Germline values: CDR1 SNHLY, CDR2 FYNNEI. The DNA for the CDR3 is TGTGCCAGCACAAAGGTGAGGAGCAATCAGCCCCAGCATTTT. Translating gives CASTKVRSNQPQHF. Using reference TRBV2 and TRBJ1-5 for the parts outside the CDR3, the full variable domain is EPEVTQTPSHQVTQMGQEVILRCVPISNHLYFYWYRQILGQKVEFLVSFYNNEISEKSEIFDDQFSVERPDGSNFTLKIRSTKLEDSAMYFCASTKVRSNQPQHFGDGTRLSIL.

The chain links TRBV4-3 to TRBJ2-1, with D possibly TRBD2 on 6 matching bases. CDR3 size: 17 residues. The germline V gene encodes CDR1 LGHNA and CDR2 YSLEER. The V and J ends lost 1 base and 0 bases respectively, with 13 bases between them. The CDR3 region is CASSQGGGASSYNEQFF. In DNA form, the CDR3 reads TGCGCCAGCAGCCAAGGAGGAGGGGCCAGCTCCTACAATGAGCAGTTCTTC.

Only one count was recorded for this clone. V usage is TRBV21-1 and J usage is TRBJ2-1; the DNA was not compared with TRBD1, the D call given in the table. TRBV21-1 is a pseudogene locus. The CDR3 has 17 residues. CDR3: CASSPPGKSCSYNEQFF. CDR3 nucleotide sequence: TGTGCCAGCAGCCCACCAGGTAAAAGCTGCTCCTACAATGAGCAGTTCTTC.

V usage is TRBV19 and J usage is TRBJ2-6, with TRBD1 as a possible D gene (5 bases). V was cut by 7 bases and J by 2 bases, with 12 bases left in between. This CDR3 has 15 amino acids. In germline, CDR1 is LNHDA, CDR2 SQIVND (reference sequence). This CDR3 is CASTRRRAGANVLTF. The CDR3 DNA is TGTGCCAGTACCCGCCGCAGGGCTGGGGCCAACGTCCTGACTTTC.

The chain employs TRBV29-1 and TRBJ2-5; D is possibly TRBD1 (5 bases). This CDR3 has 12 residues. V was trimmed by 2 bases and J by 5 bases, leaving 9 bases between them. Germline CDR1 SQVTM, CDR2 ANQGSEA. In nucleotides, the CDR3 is TGCAGCGTTGAACCCAGGGCTGAGACCCAGTACTTC. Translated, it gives CSVEPRAETQYF.

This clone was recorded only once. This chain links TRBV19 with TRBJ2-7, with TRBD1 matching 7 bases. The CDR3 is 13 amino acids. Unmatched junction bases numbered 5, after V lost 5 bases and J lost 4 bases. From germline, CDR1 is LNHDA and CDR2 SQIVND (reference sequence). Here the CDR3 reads CASSAGTEYEQYF. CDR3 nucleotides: TGTGCCAGTAGTGCCGGGACAGAGTACGAGCAGTACTTC.

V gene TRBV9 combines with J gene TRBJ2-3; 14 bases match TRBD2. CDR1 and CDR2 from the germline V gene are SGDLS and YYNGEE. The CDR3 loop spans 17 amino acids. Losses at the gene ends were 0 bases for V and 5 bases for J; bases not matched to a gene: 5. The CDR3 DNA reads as TGTGCCAGCAGCGTAGGGGGACTAGCGGGGGACCGAGATACGCAGTATTTT. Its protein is CASSVGGLAGDRDTQYF.

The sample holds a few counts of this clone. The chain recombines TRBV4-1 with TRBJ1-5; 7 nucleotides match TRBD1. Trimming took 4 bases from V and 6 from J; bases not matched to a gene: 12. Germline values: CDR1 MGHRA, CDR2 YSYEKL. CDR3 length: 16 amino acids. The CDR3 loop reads CASSPADRVGSQPQHF. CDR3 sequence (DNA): TGCGCCAGCAGCCCCGCCGACAGGGTAGGGTCTCAGCCCCAGCATTTT.

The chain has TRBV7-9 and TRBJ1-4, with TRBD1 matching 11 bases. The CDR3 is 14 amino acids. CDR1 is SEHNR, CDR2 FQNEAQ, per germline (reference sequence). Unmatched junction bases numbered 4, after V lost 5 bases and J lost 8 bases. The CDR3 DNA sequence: TGTGCCAGCAGCCCTCGGGACAGGGGGGAAAAACTGTTTTTT. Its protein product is CASSPRDRGEKLFF.

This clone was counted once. The CDR3 DNA follows: TGTGCCAGCAGCTTAGGGGGGGCGAACACTGAAGCTTTCTTT. This sequence encodes CASSLGGANTEAFF. This chain uses TRBV7-3 with TRBJ1-1, with D possibly TRBD1 on 6 matching bases. Between the trimmed V and J ends, which lost 2 bases and 1 base, there was a span of 8 bases. This CDR3 region has 14 residues. In germline, CDR1 is SGHTA, CDR2 FQGTGA. Filled out from reference TRBV7-3 and TRBJ1-1, the complete variable domain reads GAGVSQTPSNKVTEKGKYVELRCDPISGHTALYWYRQSLGQGPEFLIYFQGTGAADDSGLPNDRFFAVRPEGSVSTLKIQRTERGDSAVYLCASSLGGANTEAFFGQGTRLTVV.

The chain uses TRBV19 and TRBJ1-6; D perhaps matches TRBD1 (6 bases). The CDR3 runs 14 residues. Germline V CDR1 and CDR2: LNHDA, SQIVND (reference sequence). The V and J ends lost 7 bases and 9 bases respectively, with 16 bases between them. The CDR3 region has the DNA TGTGCCAGTAAGATACAGGGCGGCACTTCACCCCTCCACTTT. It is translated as CASKIQGGTSPLHF.

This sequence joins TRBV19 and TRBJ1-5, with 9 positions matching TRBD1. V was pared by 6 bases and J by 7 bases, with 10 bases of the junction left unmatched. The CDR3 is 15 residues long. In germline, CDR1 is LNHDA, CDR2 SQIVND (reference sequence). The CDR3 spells CASSPDRGQRQPQHF. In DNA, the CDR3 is TGTGCCAGTAGCCCGGACAGGGGACAACGGCAGCCCCAGCATTTT.

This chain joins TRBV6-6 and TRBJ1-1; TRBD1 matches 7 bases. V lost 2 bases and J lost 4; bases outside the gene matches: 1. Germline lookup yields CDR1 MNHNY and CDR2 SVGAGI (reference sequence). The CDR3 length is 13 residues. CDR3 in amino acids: CASSYHRGTEAFF. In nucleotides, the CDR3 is TGTGCCAGCAGTTACCACAGGGGCACTGAAGCTTTCTTT.

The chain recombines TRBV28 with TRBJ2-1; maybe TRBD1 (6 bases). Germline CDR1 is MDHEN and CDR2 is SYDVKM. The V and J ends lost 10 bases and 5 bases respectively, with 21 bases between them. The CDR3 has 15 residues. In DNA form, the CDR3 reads TGTGCCACCCGACAGGATGTGGGCCCAAACAATGAGCAGTTCTTC. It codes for CATRQDVGPNNEQFF. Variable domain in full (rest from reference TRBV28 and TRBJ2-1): DVKVTQSSRYLVKRTGEKVFLECVQDMDHENMFWYRQDPGLGLRLIYFSYDVKMKEKGDIPEGYSVSREKKERFSLILESASTNQTSMYLCATRQDVGPNNEQFFGPGTRLTVL.

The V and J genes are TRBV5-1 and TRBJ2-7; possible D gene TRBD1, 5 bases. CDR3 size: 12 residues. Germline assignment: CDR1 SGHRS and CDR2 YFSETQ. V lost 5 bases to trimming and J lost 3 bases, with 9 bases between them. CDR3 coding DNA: TGCGCCAGCAGTTACGACAGCTACGAGCAGTACTTC. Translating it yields CASSYDSYEQYF. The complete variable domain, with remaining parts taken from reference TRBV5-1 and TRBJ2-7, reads KAGVTQTPRYLIKTRGQQVTLSCSPISGHRSVSWYQQTPGQGLQFLFEYFSETQRNKGNFPGRFSGRQFSNSRSEMNVSTLELGDSALYLCASSYDSYEQYFGPGTRLTVT.

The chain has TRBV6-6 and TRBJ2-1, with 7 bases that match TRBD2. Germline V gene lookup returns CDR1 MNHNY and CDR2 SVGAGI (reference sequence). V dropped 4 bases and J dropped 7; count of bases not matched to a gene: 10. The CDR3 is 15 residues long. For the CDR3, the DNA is TGTGCCAGCAGTTCCCCTAGCGGAAAGGCAAATGAGCAGTTCTTC. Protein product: CASSSPSGKANEQFF.

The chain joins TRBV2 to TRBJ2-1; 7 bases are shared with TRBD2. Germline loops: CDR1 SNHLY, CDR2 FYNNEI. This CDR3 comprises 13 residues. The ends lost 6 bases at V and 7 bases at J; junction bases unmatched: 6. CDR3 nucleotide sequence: TGTGCCAGCAGCGGCGGGAGTTGGAATGAGCAGTTCTTC. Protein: CASSGGSWNEQFF.

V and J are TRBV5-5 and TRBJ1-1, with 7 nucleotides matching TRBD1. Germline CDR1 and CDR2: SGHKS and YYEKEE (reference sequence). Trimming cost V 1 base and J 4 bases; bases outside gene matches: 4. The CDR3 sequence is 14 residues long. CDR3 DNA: TGTGCCAGCAGCTTGTGGAGGGGGCTCACTGAAGCTTTCTTT. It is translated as CASSLWRGLTEAFF. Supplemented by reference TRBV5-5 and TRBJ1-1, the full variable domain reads DAGVTQSPTHLIKTRGQQVTLRCSPISGHKSVSWYQQVLGQGPQFIFQYYEKEERGRGNFPDRFSARQFPNYSSELNVNALLLGDSALYLCASSLWRGLTEAFFGQGTRLTVV.

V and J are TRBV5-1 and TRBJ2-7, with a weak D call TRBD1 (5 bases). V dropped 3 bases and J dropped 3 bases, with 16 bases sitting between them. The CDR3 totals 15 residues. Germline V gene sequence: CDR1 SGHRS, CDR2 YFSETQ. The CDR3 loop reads CASSSSPTGVYEQYF. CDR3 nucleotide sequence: TGCGCCAGCAGCTCCTCCCCCACAGGAGTCTACGAGCAGTACTTC.

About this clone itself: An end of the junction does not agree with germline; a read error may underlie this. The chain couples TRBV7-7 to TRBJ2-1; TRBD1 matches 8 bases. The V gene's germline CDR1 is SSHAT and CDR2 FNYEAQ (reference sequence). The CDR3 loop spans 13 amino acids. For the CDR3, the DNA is TGTGCTAGCAGCTCGGACAGGGCAGGTGAGCAGTTCTTC. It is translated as CASSSDRAGEQFF.

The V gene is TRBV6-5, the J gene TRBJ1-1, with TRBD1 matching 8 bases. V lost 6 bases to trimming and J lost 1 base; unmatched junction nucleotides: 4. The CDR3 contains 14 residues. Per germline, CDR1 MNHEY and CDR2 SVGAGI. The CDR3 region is CASRRDRRNTEAFF. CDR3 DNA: TGTGCCAGCAGAAGGGACAGGAGGAACACTGAAGCTTTCTTT.

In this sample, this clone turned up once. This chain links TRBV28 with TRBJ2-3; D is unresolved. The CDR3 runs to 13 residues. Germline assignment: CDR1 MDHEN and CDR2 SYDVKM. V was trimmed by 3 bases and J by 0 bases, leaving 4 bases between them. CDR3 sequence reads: CASSLTSTDTQYF. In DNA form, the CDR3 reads TGTGCCAGCAGTTTGACTAGCACAGATACGCAGTATTTT.